A selection of T cell receptor beta chains follows, all from one sample in a study of shared clonotypes between healthy human individuals. TCRdb's table, derived via immunoSEQ multiplex PCR, lists solely in-frame clones and lacks some. Of roughly 770,000 clones listed, about 96% are singletons. The sample taken for sequencing was naive CD8+ T cells sorted from blood. Every receptor here comes from a man aged 25 to 40 in good health. Both conserved end residues are trimmed from each CDR3. The order of the fields is V gene, J gene, CDR3 protein.

v_call: TRBV27
j_call: TRBJ2-7
cdr3_aa: ASSPQIEPTYEQY

v_call: TRBV6-6
j_call: TRBJ1-1
cdr3_aa: ASSYPPTGVDTEAF

v_call: TRBV7-2
j_call: TRBJ2-2
cdr3_aa: ASSFKASGSFGELF

v_call: TRBV5-3
j_call: TRBJ2-1
cdr3_aa: ARRHRNGVRYELAGVRNEQF

v_call: TRBV14
j_call: TRBJ2-3
cdr3_aa: ASSLAGGSTDTQY

v_call: TRBV11-2
j_call: TRBJ2-5
cdr3_aa: ASSLVAVGETQY

v_call: TRBV7-8
j_call: TRBJ1-1
cdr3_aa: ASSLSGAGTEAF

v_call: TRBV6-5
j_call: TRBJ2-7
cdr3_aa: ASSYSGRNYEQY

v_call: TRBV9
j_call: TRBJ1-4
cdr3_aa: ASSASGGEEKLF

v_call: TRBV27
j_call: TRBJ2-7
cdr3_aa: ASAAGVEQY

v_call: TRBV29-1
j_call: TRBJ2-7
cdr3_aa: SVEQGAPYEQY

v_call: TRBV7-6
j_call: TRBJ2-7
cdr3_aa: ANSPSEGPYEQY

v_call: TRBV6-6
j_call: TRBJ2-1
cdr3_aa: ASSLGQGPYNEQF

v_call: TRBV6-5
j_call: TRBJ2-2
cdr3_aa: ASSYSLAANTGELF

v_call: TRBV2
j_call: TRBJ2-1
cdr3_aa: AIGISSGSYNEQF

v_call: TRBV18
j_call: TRBJ2-1
cdr3_aa: ASSPRGTQKGNEQF

v_call: TRBV7-6
j_call: TRBJ2-7
cdr3_aa: ASSLAGQAYEQY

v_call: TRBV9
j_call: TRBJ2-3
cdr3_aa: ASSSRTSGIIGTDTQY

v_call: TRBV27
j_call: TRBJ2-5
cdr3_aa: ASSLAAGARETQY

v_call: TRBV13
j_call: TRBJ1-2
cdr3_aa: ASSPSTGGGYT

v_call: TRBV7-9
j_call: TRBJ2-5
cdr3_aa: ASSWGTGQETQY

v_call: TRBV10-2
j_call: TRBJ1-5
cdr3_aa: ASSVMQHQPQH

v_call: TRBV5-4
j_call: TRBJ2-3
cdr3_aa: ASIPEGKDTQY

v_call: TRBV5-1
j_call: TRBJ2-3
cdr3_aa: ASSLEGLAARIDTQY

v_call: TRBV7-9
j_call: TRBJ2-1
cdr3_aa: ASSKRLDSYNEQF

v_call: TRBV5-6
j_call: TRBJ1-5
cdr3_aa: ASSLQYGAISD

v_call: TRBV5-1
j_call: TRBJ1-5
cdr3_aa: ASSLYPTGGDSNQPQH

v_call: TRBV11-2
j_call: TRBJ2-7
cdr3_aa: ASSLGDRTQGRNEQY

v_call: TRBV25-1
j_call: TRBJ2-1
cdr3_aa: ASSKQGLNEQF

v_call: TRBV6-1
j_call: TRBJ2-7
cdr3_aa: ASSLSDSYEQY